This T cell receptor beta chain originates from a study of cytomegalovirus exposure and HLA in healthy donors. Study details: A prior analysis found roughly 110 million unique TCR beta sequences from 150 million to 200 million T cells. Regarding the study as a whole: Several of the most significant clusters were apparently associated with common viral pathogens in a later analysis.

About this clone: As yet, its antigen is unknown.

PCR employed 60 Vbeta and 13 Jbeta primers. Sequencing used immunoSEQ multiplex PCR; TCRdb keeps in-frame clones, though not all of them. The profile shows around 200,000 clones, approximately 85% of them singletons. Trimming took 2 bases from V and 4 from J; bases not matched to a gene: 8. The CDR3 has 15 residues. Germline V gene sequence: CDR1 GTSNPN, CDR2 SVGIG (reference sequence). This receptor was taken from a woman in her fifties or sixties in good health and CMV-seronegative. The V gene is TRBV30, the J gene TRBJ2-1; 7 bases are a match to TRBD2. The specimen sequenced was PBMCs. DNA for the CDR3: TGTGCCTGGAGTTTGGGCCCTAGCGGTTACAATGAGCAGTTCTTC. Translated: CAWSLGPSGYNEQFF. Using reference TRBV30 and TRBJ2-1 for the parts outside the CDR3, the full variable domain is SQTIHQWPATLVQPVGSPLSLECTVEGTSNPNLYWYRQAAGRGLQLLFYSVGIGQISSEVPQNLSASRPQDRQFILSSKKLLLSDSGFYLCAWSLGPSGYNEQFFGPGTRLTVL.